The clone carrying this T cell receptor (beta chain) was recorded a few times. Germline loops: CDR1 MNHNY, CDR2 SVGAGI (reference sequence). The trim removed 8 bases at V and 8 bases at J, leaving 5 bases unmatched. The CDR3 loop spans 13 amino acids. This sample was taken from a study of cytomegalovirus exposure and HLA in healthy donors. The repertoire was sequenced with immunoSEQ multiplex PCR; TCRdb's copy has only in-frame clones and lacks some. The sample lists under 130,000 clones; around 83% were seen once. Separate from the 666-subject first cohort was the 120-subject validation cohort, to which the donors belonged.

The clonotype was recovered from a woman aged 18-30 years in good health and CMV-seropositive. J is TRBJ2-1 and V is TRBV6-6, with TRBD2 identical over 11 bases. Material: PBMCs. For the CDR3, the DNA is TGTGCCAGCCTAGCGGGAGGAAGGGATGAGCAGTTCTTC. Translated, it gives CASLAGGRDEQFF.